This paragraph covers one TCR beta chain sequence. Its antigen remains unidentified. Total RNA (approximately 500 ng) served as template for TCR beta cDNA synthesis primed by a constant-region primer. Slightly modified ARM-PCR served as the procedure for the TCR beta libraries. These libraries came from three rounds of nested multiplex PCR. Primers for the first two PCR rounds were TRBV1-TRBV30 forward primers and a C-beta reverse primer (approximately 10 cycles per round). TCRdb redid the calling of the multiplex PCR reads with MiXCR, one entry per CDR3 protein. The sample holds some 190,000 distinct CDR3 sequences, approximately 60% seen once. This record comes from a study of tumor-infiltrating lymphocytes in primary liver carcinoma. Whole-study context: Patients underwent resection of primary liver carcinoma.

The authors took blood RNA from unsorted whole blood and also extracted germline DNA. Chronic HBV infection was present in the patients, who were treatment-naive. General study points: Since sampling was bulk and unsorted, CD4+ and CD8+ repertoires were not compared.

In germline, CDR1 is MGHRA, CDR2 YSYEKL. The CDR3 has 13 amino acids. V lost 0 bases, J lost 6 bases, and 9 bases lay in between. The sequence derives from a man aged 40-49 years with primary liver carcinoma and hepatitis B virus infection. The sequenced sample consisted of peripheral blood. The V and J genes are TRBV4-1 and TRBJ2-7; tentative D call: TRBD1 (6 bases). CDR3 coding DNA: TGCGCCAGCAGCCAAGATCAGGGGACCGAGCAGTACTTC. Translation gives CASSQDQGTEQYF.